The rows below give T cell receptor beta chains drawn from one sample of a study of response to subunit inactivated influenza vaccine. TCRdb passed the RT-PCR reads through MiXCR, listing each CDR3 protein once. The table lists about 480,000 distinct CDR3 sequences, 10% to 15% of them singletons. The sequencing used PBMCs from blood, collected roughly 47 days after vaccination. The source is a man between 50 and 59 years old who received an inactivated influenza vaccine. Both conserved end residues are part of each CDR3. The D gene is left open where the match is weak. The size entry is marked missing in some rows and otherwise reads once, few, many or a size class.

size,D,V,J,CDR3,DNA
few,TRBD1,TRBV20-1,TRBJ1-6,CSARFGGRGHSPLHF,TGCAGTGCTAGATTTGGAGGCAGGGGGCATTCACCCCTCCACTTT
few,-,TRBV20-1,TRBJ2-7,CSARPTSRGAYEQYF,TGCAGTGCTAGGCCGACTTCCAGAGGGGCCTACGAGCAGTACTTC
-,-,TRBV7-2,TRBJ2-3,CASSKSDWYSTDTQYF,TGTGCCAGCAGCAAGTCGGACTGGTATAGCACAGATACGCAGTATTTT
few,-,TRBV5-1,TRBJ1-2,CASSFGIIYGYTF,TGCGCCAGCAGCTTTGGGATCATCTATGGCTACACCTTC
few,-,TRBV6-2/TRBV6-3,TRBJ1-1,CASSYHGTGVTEAFF,TGTGCCAGCAGTTATCACGGAACCGGCGTCACTGAAGCTTTCTTT
-,TRBD2,TRBV20-1,TRBJ2-1,CSAASLSGSSYNEQFF,TGCAGTGCTGCATCCCTTAGCGGGAGCTCCTACAATGAGCAGTTCTTC
few,TRBD2,TRBV20-1,TRBJ2-3,CSARGRRGVVLDTQYF,TGCAGTGCTAGGGGACGGCGGGGGGTAGTATTGGATACGCAGTATTTT
few,TRBD2,TRBV4-3,TRBJ2-3,CASSQDPSGGAVNTQYF,TGCGCCAGCAGCCAAGATCCTAGCGGGGGGGCCGTGAATACGCAGTATTTT
-,TRBD1,TRBV7-2,TRBJ1-1,CASSPIPGQYTEAFF,TGTGCCAGCAGCCCCATACCGGGACAGTACACTGAAGCTTTCTTT
-,-,TRBV3-1,TRBJ2-7,CASSIGAGSAYEQYF,TGTGCCAGCAGCATCGGGGCCGGGAGCGCCTACGAGCAGTACTTC
-,-,TRBV6-1,TRBJ1-2,CASSRGRGNYGYTF,TGTGCCAGCAGTCGAGGGCGCGGTAACTATGGCTACACCTTC
-,TRBD2,TRBV20-1,TRBJ2-7,CSASLSGRASYEQYF,TGCAGTGCTAGTTTGAGCGGGAGGGCATCCTACGAGCAGTACTTC
few,TRBD1,TRBV6-1,TRBJ2-1,CASSLGQAGFFNEQFF,TGTGCCAGCAGCCTGGGACAGGCAGGTTTTTTCAATGAGCAGTTCTTC
few,-,TRBV6-6,TRBJ2-5,CATGPQETQYF,TGTGCTACAGGACCACAAGAGACCCAGTACTTC
-,-,TRBV10-3,TRBJ2-7,CAISESIDGGMAEQYF,TGTGCCATCAGTGAGTCGATAGATGGCGGTATGGCCGAGCAGTACTTC
few,TRBD2,TRBV18,TRBJ2-7,CASSPPLPGTSPTEQYF,TGTGCCAGCTCACCTCCATTACCCGGGACTAGCCCAACAGAGCAGTACTTC
-,TRBD1,TRBV7-2,TRBJ1-1,CASSDRGETEAFF,TGTGCCAGCAGCGACAGGGGCGAGACTGAAGCTTTCTTT
few,TRBD1,TRBV20-1,TRBJ2-5,CSARRTGGVGPQETQYF,TGCAGTGCTAGACGGACAGGGGGCGTTGGACCACAAGAGACCCAGTACTTC
many,TRBD2,TRBV12-3/TRBV12-4,TRBJ2-4,CASNRGGSGWRAKNIQYF,TGTGCCAGCAATCGGGGGGGCTCTGGATGGAGGGCCAAAAACATTCAGTACTTC
-,-,TRBV2,TRBJ1-6,CASSPRTVNNSPLHF,TGTGCCAGCAGTCCGAGGACAGTCAATAATTCACCCCTCCACTTT
-,-,TRBV9,TRBJ2-6,CASSATASGANVLTF,TGTGCCAGCAGCGCAACAGCCTCTGGGGCCAACGTCCTGACTTTC
-,TRBD1,TRBV19,TRBJ1-5,CASSQGTGLGAQHF,TGTGCCAGTAGTCAAGGGACAGGGCTCGGGGCCCAGCATTTT
-,-,TRBV20-1,TRBJ2-7,CSARDRGLEQYF,TGCAGTGCTAGAGACAGGGGATTAGAGCAGTACTTC
many,-,TRBV24-1,TRBJ1-2,CATSDPLGRDTSAGYTF,TGTGCCACCAGTGACCCCCTGGGCCGGGACACCAGTGCGGGCTACACCTTC
many,-,TRBV5-5,TRBJ2-1,CASSLVGNNEQFF,TGTGCCAGCAGCTTGGTAGGAAACAATGAGCAGTTCTTC
few,TRBD1,TRBV29-1,TRBJ1-2,CSVRQGKGYTF,TGCAGCGTAAGACAGGGAAAGGGATACACCTTC
few,-,TRBV12-3/TRBV12-4,TRBJ2-2,CASSPRLGPGELFF,TGTGCCAGCAGTCCACGACTAGGACCCGGGGAGCTGTTTTTT
many,TRBD2,TRBV28,TRBJ2-7,CASSPTATSGIVYEQYF,TGTGCCAGCAGTCCCACGGCAACTAGCGGGATTGTTTACGAGCAGTACTTC
few,TRBD1,TRBV6-6,TRBJ2-7,CASSDRAGGEQYF,TGTGCCAGCAGTGACAGGGCAGGGGGTGAGCAGTACTTC
-,TRBD2,TRBV12-3/TRBV12-4,TRBJ2-1,CASRFTSGAGDEQFF,TGTGCCAGCAGATTCACTAGCGGGGCGGGCGACGAGCAGTTCTTC
many,-,TRBV5-1,TRBJ2-7,CASSLAPEATYEQYF,TGCGCCAGCAGCTTGGCCCCCGAAGCCACCTACGAGCAGTACTTC
-,TRBD1,TRBV2,TRBJ2-7,CASSLTGVSAEQYF,TGTGCCAGCAGTTTGACAGGGGTGTCGGCCGAGCAGTACTTC
-,TRBD1,TRBV28,TRBJ1-1,CASSWQDRRNTEAFF,TGTGCCAGCAGTTGGCAGGACAGGCGGAACACTGAAGCTTTCTTT
few,TRBD2,TRBV12-3/TRBV12-4,TRBJ2-1,CASSFGGRAYNEQFF,TGTGCCAGCAGTTTCGGCGGGAGGGCCTATAATGAGCAGTTCTTC
-,TRBD2,TRBV7-2,TRBJ2-1,CASKSVAGGSGEQFF,TGTGCCAGCAAATCGGTTGCGGGAGGATCTGGTGAGCAGTTCTTC
-,-,TRBV7-9,TRBJ2-7,CASSSRQNYEQYF,TGTGCCAGCAGCTCGAGACAGAACTACGAGCAGTACTTC
many,-,TRBV27,TRBJ2-7,CASSLSARISYEQYF,TGTGCCAGCAGTTTATCTGCCAGGATCTCCTACGAGCAGTACTTC
-,TRBD2,TRBV7-6,TRBJ2-5,CASSLSLTSGTETQYF,TGTGCCAGCAGCTTATCGCTGACTAGCGGGACGGAGACCCAGTACTTC
many,TRBD1,TRBV12-3/TRBV12-4,TRBJ1-5,CASRRQGVGEPQHF,TGTGCCAGCAGGCGACAGGGGGTCGGGGAGCCCCAGCATTTT
-,-,TRBV28,TRBJ2-4,CASSLRRDPFLAKNIQYF,TGTGCCAGCAGTCTCCGTCGGGATCCTTTTCTAGCCAAAAACATTCAGTACTTC
-,-,TRBV6-2/TRBV6-3,TRBJ2-5,CASGPRTQYF,TGTGCCAGTGGACCCAGGACCCAGTACTTC
-,TRBD1,TRBV20-1,TRBJ2-3,CSARGTGKTGTQYF,TGCAGTGCCCGCGGGACAGGCAAAACGGGTACGCAGTATTTT
-,-,TRBV12-3/TRBV12-4,TRBJ2-5,CASTRQGTSYQETQYF,TGTGCCAGCACCCGTCAGGGAACCTCATACCAAGAGACCCAGTACTTC
-,-,TRBV6-2/TRBV6-3,TRBJ1-5,CASSEYRNQPQHF,TGTGCCAGCAGCGAATACAGGAATCAGCCCCAGCATTTT
-,-,TRBV5-1,TRBJ2-2,CASSFTGTFWAGELFF,TGCGCCAGCAGCTTCACAGGGACCTTTTGGGCCGGGGAGCTGTTTTTT
-,TRBD1,TRBV4-1,TRBJ1-3,CAISQATGGSGNTIYF,TGCGCCATCAGCCAAGCCACAGGGGGCTCTGGAAACACCATATATTTT
-,TRBD1,TRBV20-1,TRBJ1-6,CSAKTGTVDSPLHF,TGCAGTGCTAAAACCGGGACAGTTGATTCACCCCTCCACTTT